This TCR beta chain was profiled in a study of blood T cell repertoires in COVID-19. TCRdb's table, derived via immunoSEQ multiplex PCR, lists solely in-frame clones and lacks some. The sample contains tens of thousands of clones, 65% to 85% of which appear only once. This CDR3 is built from 11 residues. CDR1 DFQATT and CDR2 SNEGSKA come from the germline V gene (reference sequence). The V end lost 2 bases, the J end lost 6 bases, and 6 bases lay between the germline ends. V gene TRBV20-1 combines with J gene TRBJ2-3; D is perhaps TRBD2 (5 bases). This clonotype was obtained from a woman of 80 years or more with active or convalescent COVID-19. Sequenced sample: peripheral blood. CDR3 region: CSARLADTQYF. For the CDR3, the DNA is TGCAGTGCTAGATTAGCGGATACGCAGTATTTT.